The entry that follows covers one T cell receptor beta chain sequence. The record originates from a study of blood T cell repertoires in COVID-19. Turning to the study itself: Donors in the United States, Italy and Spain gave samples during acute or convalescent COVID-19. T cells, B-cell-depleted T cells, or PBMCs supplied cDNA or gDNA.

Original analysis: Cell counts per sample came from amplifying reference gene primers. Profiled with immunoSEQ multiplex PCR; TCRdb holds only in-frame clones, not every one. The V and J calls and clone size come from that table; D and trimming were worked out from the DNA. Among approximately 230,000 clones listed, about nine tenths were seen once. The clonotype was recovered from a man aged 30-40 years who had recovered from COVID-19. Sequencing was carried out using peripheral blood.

The CDR3 DNA reads as TGTGCCAGCAGCTTAGATCTGGTGGCAGGGGGCTCCGAGCAGTACTTC. Protein: CASSLDLVAGGSEQYF. The chain is built from TRBV11-2 and TRBJ2-7, with TRBD1 matching over 8 bases. The CDR3 has 16 amino acids. Germline V lookup: CDR1 SGHAT, CDR2 FQNNGV. V was pared by 0 bases and J by 6 bases, with 10 bases of the junction left unmatched. Full variable domain (rest looked up from reference TRBV11-2 and TRBJ2-7): EAGVAQSPRYKIIEKRQSVAFWCNPISGHATLYWYQQILGQGPKLLIQFQNNGVVDDSQLPKDRFSAERLKGVDSTLKIQPAKLEDSAVYLCASSLDLVAGGSEQYFGPGTRLTVT.